This TCR beta chain was observed in a study of blood T cell repertoires in COVID-19 (dated by TCRdb to 2020 to 2021). About the full investigation: Collaborator samples came from the United States, Italy and Spain and covered acute and convalescent phases of COVID-19. The repertoires were made available in a free public database intended to serve as a resource for research on the immune response to SARS-CoV-2. The samples were drawn from the first 160 participants of the ongoing ImmuneRACE study and from 1,200 or so subjects provided by 6 global collaborators. Deeply sampled blood TCRbeta repertoires from subjects exposed to, actively infected with, or recovered from COVID-19 were included in the dataset. The prospective study material was composed of cDNA or gDNA derived from T cells, B-cell-depleted T cells, or PBMCs. Where available, HLA class I and class II types were taken from metadata supplied by the sample provider and were not determined by assay-based typing. A de-identified subject ID, COVID-19 status, age in years and sex were almost always included in the sample metadata. The paper's findings and limits, for the study overall: How much clinical and demographic metadata was included differed by source and by participant, and the metadata was provided uncurated.

TCRbeta CDR3 regions were amplified from genomic DNA by means of the immunoSEQ Assay, a bias-controlled multiplex PCR. Regarding the original processing steps: Nucleated cell counts per sample were estimated from amplification of reference gene primers within the assay. To quantify the absolute abundance of each unique TCRbeta CDR3 rearrangement, sequence reads were collapsed and filtered. Productive Simpson clonality was computed per sample as the square root of Simpson's diversity index over productive rearrangements. Here the immuneACCESS table is served through TCRdb, limited to in-frame sequences with V and J called. Missing clones are a known gap in these copies; in checked studies unresolved V genes cover under half, and the rest lacks a known reason. The DNA was the basis for D and trimming; V, J and clone size are from that table. The sample table holds 200,000 to 300,000 clones, of which 87% were seen once. The ten most abundant clones make up roughly 7% of the sample.

Worth noting for this clone: The antigen it recognizes is unknown. Qualities for individual bases were not recorded, and no much larger clone is one base off.

V ends up 11 bases short and J 3 bases short, with an unmatched junction base count of 8. The CDR1 and CDR2 encoded by the germline V gene (reference sequence) are LNHDA and SQIVND. The CDR3 runs 13 residues from the cysteine to the phenylalanine. Only CDR3 DNA remains: 39 bases, in frame from the first base. Samples from volunteer blood donors who had recovered from COVID-19 were contributed by a second Seattle source. Whole blood was collected in K2EDTA tubes by collaborating institutions according to the institutions' own protocols. Collaborator samples were shipped for TCRbeta analysis as frozen whole blood, isolated PBMCs, or DNA extracted from either sample type.

The origin of this receptor is a man aged 55 to 70 who had recovered from COVID-19. The sequenced material came from peripheral blood. The chain uses TRBV19 and TRBJ1-1; 8 middle bases align to TRBD1. The DNA is TGTGCCGTCGGGACAGGTTACTACACTGAAGCTTTCTTT. This is translated as CAVGTGYYTEAFF.